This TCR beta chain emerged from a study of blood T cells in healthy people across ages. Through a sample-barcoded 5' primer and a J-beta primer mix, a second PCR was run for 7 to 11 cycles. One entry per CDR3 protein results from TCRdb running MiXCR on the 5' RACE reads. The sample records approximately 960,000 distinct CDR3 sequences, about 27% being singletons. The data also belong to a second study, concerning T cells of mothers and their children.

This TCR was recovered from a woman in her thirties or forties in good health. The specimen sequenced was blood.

The CDR3 nucleotides read TGCAGTGCTAACAAGCAGGGGGCAGTGGGCATTGAGCAGTTCTTC. Translation gives CSANKQGAVGIEQFF. The V gene is TRBV20-1, the J gene TRBJ2-1; 8 positions agree with TRBD1. In germline, CDR1 is DFQATT, CDR2 SNEGSKA (reference sequence). This CDR3 is built from 15 residues. With 4 bases clipped from V and 9 bases from J, the junction kept 14 bases outside the gene matches.